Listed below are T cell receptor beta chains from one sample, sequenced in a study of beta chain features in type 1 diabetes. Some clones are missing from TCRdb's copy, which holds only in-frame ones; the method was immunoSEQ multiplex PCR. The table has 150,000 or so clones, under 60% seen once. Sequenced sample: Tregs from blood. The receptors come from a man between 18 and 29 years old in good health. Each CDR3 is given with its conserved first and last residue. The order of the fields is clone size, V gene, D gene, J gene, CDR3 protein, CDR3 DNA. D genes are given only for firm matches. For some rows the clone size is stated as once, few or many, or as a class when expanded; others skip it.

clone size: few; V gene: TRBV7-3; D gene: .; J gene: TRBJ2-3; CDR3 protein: CASSLTRLGTDTQYF; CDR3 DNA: TGTGCCAGCAGCTTAACGAGACTAGGCACAGATACGCAGTATTTT
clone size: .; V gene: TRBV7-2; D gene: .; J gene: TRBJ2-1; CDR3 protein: CASSRVRVQGYEQFF; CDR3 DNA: TGTGCCAGCAGTCGAGTCCGGGTCCAGGGGTATGAGCAGTTCTTC
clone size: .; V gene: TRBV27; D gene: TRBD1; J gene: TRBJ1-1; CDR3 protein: CASSEDRGGRTEAFF; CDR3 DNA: TGTGCCAGCAGTGAGGACAGGGGAGGAAGGACTGAAGCTTTCTTT
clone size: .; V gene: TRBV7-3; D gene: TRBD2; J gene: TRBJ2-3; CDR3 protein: CASSAGDYSTDTQYF; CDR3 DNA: TGTGCCAGCAGCGCCGGGGACTACAGCACAGATACGCAGTATTTT
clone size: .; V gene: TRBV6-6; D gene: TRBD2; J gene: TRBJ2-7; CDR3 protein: CASSFTSGRAEQYF; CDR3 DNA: TGTGCCAGCAGTTTTACTAGCGGGAGGGCCGAGCAGTACTTC
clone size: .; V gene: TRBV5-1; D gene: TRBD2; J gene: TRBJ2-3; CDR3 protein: CASSFSGRANTDTQYF; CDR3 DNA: TGCGCCAGCAGCTTTAGCGGGAGGGCCAACACAGATACGCAGTATTTT
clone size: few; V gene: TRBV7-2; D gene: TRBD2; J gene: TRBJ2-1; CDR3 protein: CASSFGGRRYNEQFF; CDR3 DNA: TGTGCCAGCAGCTTTGGCGGGAGGCGCTACAATGAGCAGTTCTTC
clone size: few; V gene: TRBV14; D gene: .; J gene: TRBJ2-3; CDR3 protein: CASSQGLPATQYF; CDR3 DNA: TGTGCCAGCAGCCAAGGACTTCCGGCTACGCAGTATTTT
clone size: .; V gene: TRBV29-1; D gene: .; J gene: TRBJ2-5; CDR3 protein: CSVRRGQETQYF; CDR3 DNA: TGCAGCGTTCGGAGGGGCCAAGAGACCCAGTACTTC
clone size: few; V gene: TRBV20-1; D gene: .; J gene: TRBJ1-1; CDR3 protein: CTSPGNTEAFF; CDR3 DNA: TGCACCTCTCCGGGGAACACTGAAGCTTTCTTT
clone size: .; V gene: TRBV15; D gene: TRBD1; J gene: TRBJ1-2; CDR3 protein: CATSRGGQGNGYTF; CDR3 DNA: TGTGCCACCAGCAGAGGCGGACAGGGCAATGGCTACACCTTC
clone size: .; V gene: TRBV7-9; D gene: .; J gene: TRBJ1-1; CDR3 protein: CASSERAAMNTEAFF; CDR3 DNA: TGTGCCAGCAGTGAGCGTGCGGCCATGAACACTGAAGCTTTCTTT
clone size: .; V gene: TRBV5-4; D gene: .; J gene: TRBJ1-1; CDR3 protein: CASSLGGGGENTEAFF; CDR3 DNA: TGTGCCAGCAGCTTGGGGGGCGGGGGTGAGAACACTGAAGCTTTCTTT
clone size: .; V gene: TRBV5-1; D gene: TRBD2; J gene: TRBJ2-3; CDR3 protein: CASSLEVPSGSGKSQYF; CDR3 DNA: TGCGCCAGCAGCTTGGAGGTTCCTAGCGGGAGCGGAAAGTCGCAGTATTTT
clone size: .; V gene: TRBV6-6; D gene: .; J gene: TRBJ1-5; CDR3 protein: CASKWSHSNQPQHF; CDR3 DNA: TGTGCCAGCAAGTGGAGTCATAGCAATCAGCCCCAGCATTTT
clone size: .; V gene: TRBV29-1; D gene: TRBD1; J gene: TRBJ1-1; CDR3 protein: CSVVVGQVLVF; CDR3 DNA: TGCAGCGTTGTAGTGGGACAGGTTCTGGTCTTT
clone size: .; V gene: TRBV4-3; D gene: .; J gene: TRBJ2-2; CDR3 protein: CASSQEKLTGELFF; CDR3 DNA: TGCGCCAGCAGCCAAGAGAAGCTCACCGGGGAGCTGTTTTTT
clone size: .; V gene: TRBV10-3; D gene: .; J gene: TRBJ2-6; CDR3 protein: CAIRGDMAGANVLTF; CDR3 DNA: TGTGCCATCAGGGGTGACATGGCTGGGGCCAACGTCCTGACTTTC